This T cell receptor beta chain was sequenced during a study of blood T cell repertoires in COVID-19. In the study overall: Acute-phase and convalescent COVID-19 samples originated in the United States, Italy and Spain.

Everyone who took part was roughly 18 to 89 years old, and they came from 20 to 25 US areas. The CDR3 extends over 15 amino acids. Germline V gene lookup returns CDR1 MDHEN and CDR2 SYDVKM. V gave up 6 bases and J gave up 2 bases, with 15 bases separating them. Measured with immunoSEQ multiplex PCR; TCRdb has only the in-frame clones, and not every one. The sample contains around 270,000 clones, roughly 85% of which appear only once. The TCR originated in a young woman who had recovered from COVID-19. The chain combines TRBV28 with TRBJ2-3, with TRBD2 as a possible D gene (5 bases). Sequenced material: PBMCs or T cells enriched from blood (not recorded which). The CDR3 sequence: CASSGVRVTTDTQYF. CDR3 sequence (DNA): TGTGCCAGCAGCGGGGTTCGTGTAACCACAGATACGCAGTATTTT.